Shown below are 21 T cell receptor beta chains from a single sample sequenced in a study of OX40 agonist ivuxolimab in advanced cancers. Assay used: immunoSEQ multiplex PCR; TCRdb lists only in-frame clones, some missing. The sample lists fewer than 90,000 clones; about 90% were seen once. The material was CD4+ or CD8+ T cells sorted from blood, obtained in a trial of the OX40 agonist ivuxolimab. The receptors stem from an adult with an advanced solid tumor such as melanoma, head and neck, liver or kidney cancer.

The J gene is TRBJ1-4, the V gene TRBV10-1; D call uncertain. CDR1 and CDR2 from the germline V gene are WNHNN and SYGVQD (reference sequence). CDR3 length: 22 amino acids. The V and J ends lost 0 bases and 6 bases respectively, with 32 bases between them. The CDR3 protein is CASSESTVNGWDARKPDEKLFF. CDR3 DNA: TGCGCCAGCAGTGAGTCCACAGTAAATGGATGGGATGCTCGAAAGCCGGATGAAAAACTGTTTTTT.

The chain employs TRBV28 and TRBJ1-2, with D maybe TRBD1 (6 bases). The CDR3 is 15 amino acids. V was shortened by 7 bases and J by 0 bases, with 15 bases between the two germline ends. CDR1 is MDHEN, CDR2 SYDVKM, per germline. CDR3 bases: TGTGCCAGCACAATTCCAGGGGCTGCTAACTATGGCTACACCTTC. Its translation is CASTIPGAANYGYTF.

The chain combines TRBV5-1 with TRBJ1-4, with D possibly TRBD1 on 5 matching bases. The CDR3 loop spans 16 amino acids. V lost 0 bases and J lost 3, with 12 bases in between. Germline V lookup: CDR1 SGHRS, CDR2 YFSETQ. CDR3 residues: CASSLGDSSSNEKLFF. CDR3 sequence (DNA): TGCGCCAGCAGCTTGGGAGACAGCAGCTCTAATGAAAAACTGTTTTTT.

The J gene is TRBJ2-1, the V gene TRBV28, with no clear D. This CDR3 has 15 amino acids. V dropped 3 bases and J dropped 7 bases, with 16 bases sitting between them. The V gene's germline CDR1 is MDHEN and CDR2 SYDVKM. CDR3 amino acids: CASSFDPATVNEQFF. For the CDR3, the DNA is TGTGCCAGCAGTTTTGACCCGGCCACGGTGAATGAGCAGTTCTTC.

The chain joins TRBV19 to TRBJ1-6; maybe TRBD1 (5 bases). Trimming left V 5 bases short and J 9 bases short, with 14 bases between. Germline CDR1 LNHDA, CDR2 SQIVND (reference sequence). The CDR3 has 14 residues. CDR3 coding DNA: TGTGCCAGTAGTGTCAGGGTGGCAGGTTCACCCCTCCACTTT. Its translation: CASSVRVAGSPLHF.

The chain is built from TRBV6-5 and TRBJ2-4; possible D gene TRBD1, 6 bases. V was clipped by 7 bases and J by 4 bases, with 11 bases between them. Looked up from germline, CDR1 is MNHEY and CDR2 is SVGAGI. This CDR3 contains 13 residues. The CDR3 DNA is TGTGCCAGCACGGGACAACCAAAAAACATTCAGTACTTC. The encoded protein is CASTGQPKNIQYF.

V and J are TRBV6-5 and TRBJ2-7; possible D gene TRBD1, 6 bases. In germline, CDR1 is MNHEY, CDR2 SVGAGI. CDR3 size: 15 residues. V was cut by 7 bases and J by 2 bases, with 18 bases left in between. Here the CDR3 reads CASKPGHLSAYEQYF. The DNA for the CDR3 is TGTGCCAGCAAACCGGGACACCTCTCCGCCTACGAGCAGTACTTC.

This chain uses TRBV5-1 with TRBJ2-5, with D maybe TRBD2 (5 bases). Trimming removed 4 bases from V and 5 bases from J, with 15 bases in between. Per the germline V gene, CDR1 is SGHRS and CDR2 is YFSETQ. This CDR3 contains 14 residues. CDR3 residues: CASSMFKRGETQYF. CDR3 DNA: TGCGCCAGCAGCATGTTCAAGCGAGGGGAGACCCAGTACTTC. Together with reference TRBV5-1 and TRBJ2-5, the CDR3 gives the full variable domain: KAGVTQTPRYLIKTRGQQVTLSCSPISGHRSVSWYQQTPGQGLQFLFEYFSETQRNKGNFPGRFSGRQFSNSRSEMNVSTLELGDSALYLCASSMFKRGETQYFGPGTRLLVL.

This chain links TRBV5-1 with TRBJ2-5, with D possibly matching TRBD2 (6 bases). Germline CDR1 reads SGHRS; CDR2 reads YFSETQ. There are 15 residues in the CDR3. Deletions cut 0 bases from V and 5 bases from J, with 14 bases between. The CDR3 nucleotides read TGCGCCAGCAGCTTGGAGAAGCGGGTGGGGGAGACCCAGTACTTC. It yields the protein CASSLEKRVGETQYF.

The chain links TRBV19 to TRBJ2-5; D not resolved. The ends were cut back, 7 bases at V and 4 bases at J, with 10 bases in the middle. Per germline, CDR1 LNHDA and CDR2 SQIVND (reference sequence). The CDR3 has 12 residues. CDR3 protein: CASNRVGETQYF. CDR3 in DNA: TGTGCCAGTAATCGGGTTGGAGAGACCCAGTACTTC.

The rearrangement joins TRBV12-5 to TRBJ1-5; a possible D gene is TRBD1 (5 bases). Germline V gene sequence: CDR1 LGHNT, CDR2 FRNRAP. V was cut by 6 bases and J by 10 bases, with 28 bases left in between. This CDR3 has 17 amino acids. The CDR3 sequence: CASGAVPGSVNIGPQHF. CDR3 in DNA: TGTGCTAGTGGAGCTGTTCCAGGGTCGGTAAATATCGGCCCCCAGCATTTT.

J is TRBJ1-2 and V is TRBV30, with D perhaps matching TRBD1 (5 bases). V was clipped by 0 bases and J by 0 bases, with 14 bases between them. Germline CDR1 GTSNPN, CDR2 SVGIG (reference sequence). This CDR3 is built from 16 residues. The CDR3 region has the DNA TGTGCCTGGAGTGTGGTACCCGGGGCGACTAACTATGGCTACACCTTC. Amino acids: CAWSVVPGATNYGYTF.

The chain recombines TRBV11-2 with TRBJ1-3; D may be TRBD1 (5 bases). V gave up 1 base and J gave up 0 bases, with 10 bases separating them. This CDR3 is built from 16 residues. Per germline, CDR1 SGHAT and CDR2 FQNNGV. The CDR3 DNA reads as TGTGCCAGCAGCTTAGGGACACCGTTCTCTGGAAACACCATATATTTT. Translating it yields CASSLGTPFSGNTIYF.

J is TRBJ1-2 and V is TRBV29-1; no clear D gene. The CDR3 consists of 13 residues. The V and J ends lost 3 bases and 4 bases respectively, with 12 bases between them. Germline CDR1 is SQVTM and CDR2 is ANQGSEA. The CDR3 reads CSVEEGIRYGYTF. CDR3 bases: TGCAGCGTTGAGGAGGGAATTCGCTATGGCTACACCTTC.

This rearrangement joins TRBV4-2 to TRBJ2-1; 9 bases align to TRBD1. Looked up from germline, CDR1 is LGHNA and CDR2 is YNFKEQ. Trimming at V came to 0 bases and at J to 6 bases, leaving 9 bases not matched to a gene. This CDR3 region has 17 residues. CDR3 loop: CASSQDYGGQGFNEQFF. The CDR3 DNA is TGTGCCAGCAGCCAAGATTATGGGGGACAGGGCTTCAATGAGCAGTTCTTC.

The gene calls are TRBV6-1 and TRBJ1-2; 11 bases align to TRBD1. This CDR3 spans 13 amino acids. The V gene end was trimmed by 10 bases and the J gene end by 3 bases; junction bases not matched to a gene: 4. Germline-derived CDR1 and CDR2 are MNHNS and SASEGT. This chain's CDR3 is CAIRGQGDYGYTF. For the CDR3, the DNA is TGTGCCATCAGGGGACAGGGGGACTATGGCTACACCTTC.

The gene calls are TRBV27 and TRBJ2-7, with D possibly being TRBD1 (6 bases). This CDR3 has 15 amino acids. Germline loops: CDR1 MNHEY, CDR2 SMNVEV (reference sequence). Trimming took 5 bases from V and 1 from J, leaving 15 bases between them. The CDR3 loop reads CASSPYRAESYEQYF. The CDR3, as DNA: TGTGCCAGCAGTCCGTACAGGGCCGAATCCTACGAGCAGTACTTC.

CDR3 nucleotides: TGTGCCAGCAGCGTGACCGTGGGAGGACCCTACGAGCAGTACTTC. It specifies CASSVTVGGPYEQYF. This sequence joins TRBV9 and TRBJ2-7, with D possibly TRBD2 on 6 matching bases. V gave up 2 bases and J gave up 2 bases, with 14 bases separating them. CDR3 size: 15 residues. Per germline, CDR1 SGDLS and CDR2 YYNGEE. Looking up the rest from reference TRBV9 and TRBJ2-7 gives the full variable domain: DSGVTQTPKHLITATGQRVTLRCSPRSGDLSVYWYQQSLDQGLQFLIQYYNGEERAKGNILERFSAQQFPDLHSELNLSSLELGDSALYFCASSVTVGGPYEQYFGPGTRLTVT.

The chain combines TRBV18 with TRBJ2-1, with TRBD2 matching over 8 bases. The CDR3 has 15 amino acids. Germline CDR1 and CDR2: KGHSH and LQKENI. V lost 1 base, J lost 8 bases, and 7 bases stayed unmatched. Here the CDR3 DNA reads TGTGCCAGCTCACCACTTCTCTCTAGCGGGCATGAGCAGTTCTTC. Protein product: CASSPLLSSGHEQFF. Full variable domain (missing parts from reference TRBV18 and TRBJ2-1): NAGVMQNPRHLVRRRGQEARLRCSPMKGHSHVYWYRQLPEEGLKFMVYLQKENIIDESGMPKERFSAEFPKEGPSILRIQQVVRGDSAAYFCASSPLLSSGHEQFFGPGTRLTVL.

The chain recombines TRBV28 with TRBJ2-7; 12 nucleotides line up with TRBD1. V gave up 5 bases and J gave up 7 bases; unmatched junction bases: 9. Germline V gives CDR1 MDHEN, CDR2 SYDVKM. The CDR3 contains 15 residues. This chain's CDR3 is CASSPGDRGQREQYF. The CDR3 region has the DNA TGTGCCAGCAGTCCGGGGGACAGGGGGCAGAGGGAGCAGTACTTC.

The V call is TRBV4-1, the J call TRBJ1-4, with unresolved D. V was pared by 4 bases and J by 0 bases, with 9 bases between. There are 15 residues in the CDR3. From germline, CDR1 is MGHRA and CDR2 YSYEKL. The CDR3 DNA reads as TGCGCCAGCAGCCGCCTAATTCCAACTAATGAAAAACTGTTTTTT. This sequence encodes CASSRLIPTNEKLFF.